This is a list of T cell receptor beta chains from one sample in a study of CD8 T cells in Susac syndrome. A single record per CDR3 protein comes from TCRdb applying MiXCR to the immunoSEQ multiplex PCR reads. Of roughly 190,000 distinct CDR3 sequences listed, roughly nine tenths are singletons. Specimen: CD4+ T cells from PBMCs. These receptors all stem from a human donor with Susac syndrome. Each CDR3 is given with its conserved first and last residue. The D gene is left open where the match is weak. Clone sizes are given selectively: once, few, many, or a class where the clone is expanded.

cdr3_nt | cdr3_aa | j_call | clone_size | d_call | v_call
TGTGCCAGCAGCCAAGGGGAGGCGGGGGGGCCAGCGGATACGCAGTATTTT | CASSQGEAGGPADTQYF | TRBJ2-3 | - | TRBD2 | TRBV4-2
TGTGCCAGCAGTCCTACACAGGGGGCCCAGAAGTACGAGCAGTACTTC | CASSPTQGAQKYEQYF | TRBJ2-7 | - | TRBD1 | TRBV27
TGTGCCAGCAGCCGGAGGGGATGGAACACCATATATTTT | CASSRRGWNTIYF | TRBJ1-3 | - | - | TRBV5-6
TGCGCCAGCAGCTTGGGACAGGGTCATGGCTACACCTTC | CASSLGQGHGYTF | TRBJ1-2 | once | TRBD1 | TRBV5-1
TGTGCCACCAGCAGACAAAACCAGGACAGGGGGCAATACGAGCAGTACTTC | CATSRQNQDRGQYEQYF | TRBJ2-7 | - | TRBD1 | TRBV15
TGCAGTGCTGCCCCAGGGGGACCGAACACTGAAGCTTTCTTT | CSAAPGGPNTEAFF | TRBJ1-1 | once | TRBD1 | TRBV20-1
TGTGCCACCCTAATTGACAGGGCCCGGGATACGCAGTATTTT | CATLIDRARDTQYF | TRBJ2-3 | - | TRBD1 | TRBV6-1
TGTGCCAGCACCGATAGACCTTCGAACACTGAAGCTTTCTTT | CASTDRPSNTEAFF | TRBJ1-1 | once | - | TRBV6-2/TRBV6-3
TGTGCCTGGAGTGTCGGGACAGCCTACGAGCAGTACTTC | CAWSVGTAYEQYF | TRBJ2-7 | - | TRBD1 | TRBV30
TGTGCCAGCAGAACCCTTGCGGGGGTGTCAGATACGCAGTATTTT | CASRTLAGVSDTQYF | TRBJ2-3 | - | TRBD2 | TRBV12-3/TRBV12-4
TGTGCCAGCAGCGGGTTTTGGAAACAGGGTAACTATGGCTACACCTTC | CASSGFWKQGNYGYTF | TRBJ1-2 | - | - | TRBV21-1
TGTGCCATCAGTGTCGAACCCCACTACGAGCAGTACTTC | CAISVEPHYEQYF | TRBJ2-7 | - | - | TRBV10-3
TGTGCCAGCAGCCCCGCCTTTTTTGACACTTCCTACGAGCAGTACTTC | CASSPAFFDTSYEQYF | TRBJ2-7 | - | - | TRBV3-1
TGTGCCAGCAGCCATTCTCGGCGAGCCGGGGAGCTGTTTTTT | CASSHSRRAGELFF | TRBJ2-2 | - | - | TRBV3-1
TGCGCCAGCCACGAACGGCGGAATGAGCAGTTCTTC | CASHERRNEQFF | TRBJ2-1 | - | - | TRBV5-1
TGTGCCAGCCAGTCGCGGGGCGAGGACACTGAAGCTTTCTTT | CASQSRGEDTEAFF | TRBJ1-1 | - | - | TRBV25-1
TGTGCCACCGAATCTGGTTCGGCAGATACGCAGTATTTT | CATESGSADTQYF | TRBJ2-3 | - | - | TRBV24-1
TGCGCCAGCAGCTTGGGGGGAGGGTCAGATACGCAGTATTTT | CASSLGGGSDTQYF | TRBJ2-3 | - | TRBD2 | TRBV5-1
TGTGCCAGCAGCCGTAGCGGGAGTTCTTCCTACGAGCAGTACTTC | CASSRSGSSSYEQYF | TRBJ2-7 | - | TRBD2 | TRBV12-3/TRBV12-4
TGTGCCACCAGCAGAGAGACAGGGAGTAACGAGCAGTACTTC | CATSRETGSNEQYF | TRBJ2-7 | - | TRBD1 | TRBV15
TGCGCCAGCAGGATTGGCAGCAGCTCTGGGGCCAACGTCCTGACTTTC | CASRIGSSSGANVLTF | TRBJ2-6 | - | - | TRBV5-1
TGCGCCAGCAGCGTGGGGGGCATCGATCAGCCCCAGCATTTT | CASSVGGIDQPQHF | TRBJ1-5 | - | - | TRBV5-1
TGCGCCAGCAGCTACTCGAATTTGGGCACTGAAGCTTTCTTT | CASSYSNLGTEAFF | TRBJ1-1 | - | - | TRBV5-1
TGTGCCAGCAGCCAAATTGGAGGCTACAATGAGCAGTTCTTC | CASSQIGGYNEQFF | TRBJ2-1 | - | - | TRBV3-1
TGTGCCAGCAGCCCACCTCACCCCGGGGAGCTGTTTTTT | CASSPPHPGELFF | TRBJ2-2 | - | - | TRBV5-6
TGTGCCAGCTCACCCCCTCAACAGGGTGCCCACTATGGCTACACCTTC | CASSPPQQGAHYGYTF | TRBJ1-2 | - | - | TRBV18
TGTGCCAGCAGCGAGGATAGGGACACTGAAGCTTTCTTT | CASSEDRDTEAFF | TRBJ1-1 | - | - | TRBV9
TGTGCCAGCAGTGAATTGTTGGTCGGAGGGAACACTGAAGCTTTCTTT | CASSELLVGGNTEAFF | TRBJ1-1 | - | - | TRBV25-1
TGTGCCAGCAGTGCTGGACTAGCGGGAAACAATGAGCAGTTCTTC | CASSAGLAGNNEQFF | TRBJ2-1 | - | TRBD2 | TRBV2
TGCGCCAGCAGCCAAGTATTCGGGCAAAGATCCTACGAGCAGTACTTC | CASSQVFGQRSYEQYF | TRBJ2-7 | - | - | TRBV4-1
TGTGCCAGCAGCGTAGAGGGTAGGGGGACCACTGAAGCTTTCTTT | CASSVEGRGTTEAFF | TRBJ1-1 | - | - | TRBV9
TGCAGTGCTAGAGATCCAGCGGGAACCGACGAGCAGTACTTC | CSARDPAGTDEQYF | TRBJ2-7 | - | TRBD2 | TRBV20-1
TGTGCCAGCAGTTTATTTTCCAGGGACGCAGGGAATCAGCCCCAGCATTTT | CASSLFSRDAGNQPQHF | TRBJ1-5 | - | - | TRBV27
TGCGCCAGCAGCTTACAGGGCTACTCCTACAATGAGCAGTTCTTC | CASSLQGYSYNEQFF | TRBJ2-1 | - | - | TRBV5-1
TGTGCCAGCAGCGTGGACCCCGGGCCCTACGAGCAGTACTTC | CASSVDPGPYEQYF | TRBJ2-7 | - | - | TRBV11-2
TGTGCCAGCAGCCAACCGGCTAGCGGTTACTACGAGCAGTACTTC | CASSQPASGYYEQYF | TRBJ2-7 | - | TRBD2 | TRBV3-1
TGCAGTGCTAGGCCCATGCTTGGGGACACCGGGGAGCTGTTTTTT | CSARPMLGDTGELFF | TRBJ2-2 | - | - | TRBV20-1
TGCAGTGCGCAACCGGGACGGCCGGACACTGAAGCTTTCTTT | CSAQPGRPDTEAFF | TRBJ1-1 | - | - | TRBV20-1
TGTGCCAGCAGTTACCTAAGACAGGGGGAGAAGACCCAGTACTTC | CASSYLRQGEKTQYF | TRBJ2-5 | - | TRBD1 | TRBV6-6
TGCGCCAGCAGCTGGGAGGGCCAGGGAGATACGCAGTATTTT | CASSWEGQGDTQYF | TRBJ2-3 | - | TRBD2 | TRBV5-5
TGTGCCAGCCACCCACCGGGGGTTGAGACCAAAAACATTCAGTACTTC | CASHPPGVETKNIQYF | TRBJ2-4 | - | - | TRBV6-1
TGTGCCAGCAGCCAACTAACGGGGGAATCTAGCACAGATACGCAGTATTTT | CASSQLTGESSTDTQYF | TRBJ2-3 | - | - | TRBV4-2
TGTGCCAGCAGCTTTAGGGCGTACCAAAATCAGCCCCAGCATTTT | CASSFRAYQNQPQHF | TRBJ1-5 | - | - | TRBV11-3
TGTGCCAGCAGTCCTCTGACAGGGGTCGTATCACCCCTCCACTTT | CASSPLTGVVSPLHF | TRBJ1-6 | - | TRBD1 | TRBV12-3/TRBV12-4
TGTGCCAGCAGCACACAGGGGGGTTCCTACAATGAGCAGTTCTTC | CASSTQGGSYNEQFF | TRBJ2-1 | - | TRBD1 | TRBV7-9
TGCAGTGCTAGAGTTCAGACGGCCTCTAACTATGGCTACACCTTC | CSARVQTASNYGYTF | TRBJ1-2 | - | - | TRBV20-1